These 30 T cell receptor beta chains share one sample of origin, sequenced in a study of T cells after yellow fever vaccination. MiXCR, applied by TCRdb to the 5' RACE reads, yields one record per CDR3 protein. This sample has approximately 300,000 distinct CDR3 sequences, with about 11% found just once. This specimen consisted of CD4+ T cells sorted from PBMCs, obtained 45 days after the yellow fever booster vaccination. The receptors were gathered from a man in his late teens or twenties who received the YFV17D yellow fever vaccine.

Only a few counts were recorded for this clonotype. The genes are TRBV5-6 and TRBJ1-4; the match to TRBD1 covers 7 bases. Germline loops: CDR1 SGHDT, CDR2 YYEEEE. The CDR3 covers 14 residues. The V segment lost 6 bases and the J segment 2 bases; nucleotides outside the gene matches: 4. Written as DNA, the CDR3 is TGTGCCAGCACCTTACAGGGGACTAATGAAAAACTGTTTTTT. Residues: CASTLQGTNEKLFF.

This clonotype was observed a handful of times. The CDR3 coding sequence is TGCAGCGTCGTTAGGGACAGGGGCTCCTACGAGCAGTACTTC. Protein sequence: CSVVRDRGSYEQYF. The rearrangement uses TRBV29-1 and TRBJ2-7; 10 bases align to TRBD1. Germline V lookup: CDR1 SQVTM, CDR2 ANQGSEA. V lost 6 bases to trimming and J lost 0 bases; unmatched junction nucleotides: 5. The CDR3 is made up of 14 amino acids.

This clonotype has more than one count but fewer than ten. V usage is TRBV2 and J usage is TRBJ2-3, with a tentative D call TRBD1 (6 bases). Germline V lookup: CDR1 SNHLY, CDR2 FYNNEI. V was pared by 2 bases and J by 3 bases, with 18 bases between. The CDR3 spans 17 residues. CDR3 amino acids: CASSEWRSGELTDTQYF. As DNA, the CDR3 is TGTGCCAGCAGTGAATGGAGGTCAGGGGAGCTTACAGATACGCAGTATTTT. Filled out from reference TRBV2 and TRBJ2-3, the complete variable domain reads EPEVTQTPSHQVTQMGQEVILRCVPISNHLYFYWYRQILGQKVEFLVSFYNNEISEKSEIFDDQFSVERPDGSNFTLKIRSTKLEDSAMYFCASSEWRSGELTDTQYFGPGTRLTVL.

The V gene is TRBV18, the J gene TRBJ2-3, with a possible D match to TRBD2 (6 bases). This CDR3 is 14 amino acids long. Deletions cut 3 bases from V and 5 bases from J, with 12 bases between. Germline CDR1 KGHSH, CDR2 LQKENI. The chain's CDR3 is CASSPPGLLDTQYF. CDR3 coding DNA: TGTGCCAGCTCACCCCCGGGACTCCTAGATACGCAGTATTTT. Full variable domain (outside the CDR3, taken from reference TRBV18 and TRBJ2-3): NAGVMQNPRHLVRRRGQEARLRCSPMKGHSHVYWYRQLPEEGLKFMVYLQKENIIDESGMPKERFSAEFPKEGPSILRIQQVVRGDSAAYFCASSPPGLLDTQYFGPGTRLTVL.

CDR3 sequence: CASRHRRSGQVLGDYGYTF. The CDR3 DNA is TGTGCCAGCAGACACCGTCGTTCGGGACAGGTCCTAGGTGACTATGGCTACACCTTC. The V and J genes are TRBV5-6 and TRBJ1-2, with 8 bases aligning to TRBD1. J was trimmed by 3 bases and V by 5 bases; bases with no gene match: 21. CDR3 length equals 19 residues. CDR1 and CDR2 from the germline V gene are SGHDT and YYEEEE.

This clonotype was seen ten or more times. This sequence joins TRBV2 and TRBJ1-2; D is undetermined. The V gene's germline CDR1 is SNHLY and CDR2 FYNNEI. V was cut by 3 bases and J by 1 base, with 15 bases left in between. CDR3 length: 16 residues. The CDR3 loop is CASSDDRSVLNYGYTF. The CDR3 DNA reads as TGTGCCAGCAGTGATGATCGGTCCGTCCTTAACTATGGCTACACCTTC.

This clonotype was seen ten or more times. The CDR3 protein is CASSVLPPDTQYF. DNA for the CDR3: TGTGCCAGCAGCGTTCTACCTCCGGATACGCAGTATTTT. The chain has TRBV7-2 and TRBJ2-3, with D unclear. Per the germline V gene, CDR1 is SGHTA and CDR2 is FQGNSA. The CDR3 runs to 13 residues. The ends were cut back, 5 bases at V and 6 bases at J, with 12 bases in the middle.

Only a few counts were recorded for this clonotype. The gene calls are TRBV5-1 and TRBJ2-5; 13 bases are a match to TRBD2. The CDR3 consists of 16 residues. The germline V gene has CDR1 SGHRS and CDR2 YFSETQ. Losses at the gene ends were 5 bases for V and 2 bases for J; bases not matched to a gene: 6. The CDR3 sequence: CASRSGTSGVQETQYF. The DNA for the CDR3 is TGCGCCAGCAGATCCGGGACTAGCGGGGTTCAAGAGACCCAGTACTTC.

The rearrangement links TRBV5-1 to TRBJ2-3, with unresolved D. Germline-derived CDR1 and CDR2 are SGHRS and YFSETQ. The CDR3 is made up of 14 amino acids. V dropped 2 bases and J dropped 4 bases, with 11 bases sitting between them. This chain's CDR3 is CASSFETSPDTQYF. The CDR3 DNA sequence: TGCGCCAGCAGCTTCGAAACCTCCCCAGATACGCAGTATTTT.

The CDR3 sequence: CASSMTGTTGTDTQYF. The CDR3 region has the DNA TGTGCCAGTAGTATGACCGGGACTACCGGCACAGATACGCAGTATTTT. This chain joins TRBV19 and TRBJ2-3; 7 bases agree with TRBD2. V lost 3 bases, J lost 1 base, and 7 bases stayed unmatched. Germline V gene lookup returns CDR1 LNHDA and CDR2 SQIVND (reference sequence). The CDR3 is 16 residues long.

This clonotype was recorded a few times. The rearrangement uses TRBV12-3 or TRBV12-4 and TRBJ1-6; 10 bases map to TRBD1. CDR3 length: 14 amino acids. V gave up 5 bases and J gave up 8 bases; unmatched junction bases: 3. The CDR3 is CASSRGTGDSPLHF. Written as DNA, the CDR3 is TGTGCCAGCAGTAGAGGGACAGGGGATTCACCCCTCCACTTT.

This clonotype showed up just a few times. The genes are TRBV5-1 and TRBJ1-1, with 7 nucleotides matching TRBD1. Trimming cost V 4 bases and J 0 bases; bases outside gene matches: 3. The CDR3 runs to 14 residues. Germline-derived CDR1 and CDR2 are SGHRS and YFSETQ. In DNA, the CDR3 is TGCGCCAGCAGCCAACAGGGGATGAACACTGAAGCTTTCTTT. As protein: CASSQQGMNTEAFF.

This clonotype appeared many times. The V and J genes are TRBV20-1 and TRBJ2-1; TRBD2 aligns across 9 bases. V lost 6 bases and J lost 6; bases outside the gene matches: 6. The CDR3 contains 13 residues. Germline CDR1 and CDR2: DFQATT and SNEGSKA (reference sequence). CDR3 sequence: CSAVAGAFNEQFF. CDR3 nucleotides: TGCAGTGCGGTAGCGGGGGCATTCAATGAGCAGTTCTTC.

This clonotype was counted between two and nine times. The chain uses TRBV12-3 or TRBV12-4 and TRBJ2-7; TRBD1 matches at 8 bases. The CDR3 runs 13 residues. V shed 6 bases, J shed 2 bases, and the junction held 3 bases outside the gene matches. Here the CDR3 reads CASRLTGAYEQYF. The CDR3 DNA follows: TGTGCCAGCAGGCTGACAGGGGCCTACGAGCAGTACTTC.

This clonotype was found many times. This chain links TRBV3-1 with TRBJ2-3; D tentatively reads TRBD1 or TRBD2 (5 bases each). Trimming removed 3 bases at V and 5 bases at J, with 18 bases between. The CDR3 extends over 16 amino acids. The germline V gene has CDR1 LGHDT and CDR2 YNNKEL (reference sequence). In DNA, the CDR3 is TGTGCCAGCAGCCATCTCGGTACGGGGACGGGAGATACGCAGTATTTT. It yields the protein CASSHLGTGTGDTQYF.

The sample holds many counts of this clonotype. The chain uses TRBV7-2 and TRBJ2-2; no definite D call. Trimming pared 1 base from V and 6 bases from J, leaving 3 bases between. The CDR3 spans 12 residues. Germline V gene sequence: CDR1 SGHTA, CDR2 FQGNSA. For the CDR3, the DNA is TGTGCCAGCAGCTTAGGGGCCGGGGAGCTGTTTTTT. Its protein is CASSLGAGELFF.

The rearrangement joins TRBV27 to TRBJ2-2; 9 bases line up with TRBD1. The CDR3 sequence is 15 residues long. Germline V lookup: CDR1 MNHEY, CDR2 SMNVEV (reference sequence). V shed 5 bases, J shed 4 bases, and the junction held 5 bases outside the gene matches. The CDR3 region is CASSGDRVPTGELFF. The CDR3, as DNA: TGTGCCAGCAGTGGGGACAGGGTACCCACCGGGGAGCTGTTTTTT.

The V and J genes are TRBV7-2 and TRBJ2-3; no definite D call. This CDR3 has 13 residues. Trimming pared 4 bases from V and 7 bases from J, leaving 12 bases between. Germline V gene data show CDR1 as SGHTA and CDR2 as FQGNSA. The CDR3 nucleotides read TGTGCCAGCAGCTCTACCACCCCGCATACGCAGTATTTT. Encoded protein: CASSSTTPHTQYF.

This clonotype appeared a few times. V and J are TRBV11-2 and TRBJ2-3; no firm D call. Trimming shortened V by 4 bases and J by 3 bases, and 17 bases separated the two germline ends. The CDR3 contains 16 residues. Germline V gene lookup returns CDR1 SGHAT and CDR2 FQNNGV. This chain's CDR3 is CASSSPLGQRTDTQYF. CDR3 DNA: TGTGCCAGCAGCTCCCCCTTGGGTCAGAGAACAGATACGCAGTATTTT.

This clonotype was picked up many times. The CDR3: CATSRDLADTQYF. CDR3 DNA: TGTGCCACCAGCAGAGATTTGGCAGATACGCAGTATTTT. The chain uses TRBV15 and TRBJ2-3, with D hard to call. CDR3 length equals 13 residues. The V end was cut by 0 bases, the J end by 4 bases, with 5 bases between. Germline CDR1 is LNHNV and CDR2 is YYDKDF (reference sequence).

This clonotype has just a few counts. J is TRBJ2-7 and V is TRBV7-9; D is unresolved. The germline V and J ends were trimmed by 1 base and 3 bases, with 10 bases remaining between them. In germline, CDR1 is SEHNR, CDR2 FQNEAQ (reference sequence). CDR3 length equals 14 residues. Here the CDR3 DNA reads TGTGCCAGCAGCTTAGAGGACGGAGTCTACGAGCAGTACTTC. Its protein is CASSLEDGVYEQYF.

In its sample, this clonotype was seen a few times. CDR3 nucleotide sequence: TGTGCCAGCTCACCACTAGGAGCCTTAAGCTCCTACAATGAGCAGTTCTTC. Protein product: CASSPLGALSSYNEQFF. The rearrangement joins TRBV18 to TRBJ2-1, with unresolved D. The CDR3 loop spans 17 amino acids. Trimming took off 1 base at V and 0 bases at J, with 13 bases between the two ends. CDR1 and CDR2 from the germline V gene are KGHSH and LQKENI. Variable domain in full (rest from reference TRBV18 and TRBJ2-1): NAGVMQNPRHLVRRRGQEARLRCSPMKGHSHVYWYRQLPEEGLKFMVYLQKENIIDESGMPKERFSAEFPKEGPSILRIQQVVRGDSAAYFCASSPLGALSSYNEQFFGPGTRLTVL.

This clonotype was seen a few times. J is TRBJ2-1 and V is TRBV5-1; 10 bases line up with TRBD2. There are 17 residues in the CDR3. CDR1 is SGHRS and CDR2 is YFSETQ in the germline V gene. The trim removed 0 bases at V and 8 bases at J, leaving 11 bases unmatched. For the CDR3, the DNA is TGCGCCAGCAGCTTGGTGTTAGCGGGGGGAAACGGCGATGAGCAGTTCTTC. This sequence encodes CASSLVLAGGNGDEQFF.

Written as DNA, the CDR3 is TGCAGGGGAGGACTGGGAAACATTCAGTACTTC. Its translation is CRGGLGNIQYF. The rearrangement uses TRBV20-1 and TRBJ2-4; tentatively, D is TRBD2 (6 bases). This CDR3 is built from 11 residues. CDR1 and CDR2 (germline): DFQATT, SNEGSKA (reference sequence).

The genes are TRBV12-3 or TRBV12-4 and TRBJ2-7, with D perhaps matching TRBD1 (5 bases). The CDR3 has 14 residues. Trimming removed 5 bases at V and 0 bases at J, with 11 bases between. The CDR3 DNA reads TGTGCCAGCAGTCCACAGGCTAGCTCCTACGAGCAGTACTTC. Protein sequence: CASSPQASSYEQYF.

This clonotype was seen more than once but under ten times. The chain uses TRBV28 and TRBJ2-2, with 15 bases fitting TRBD2. CDR3 length: 20 amino acids. V shed 5 bases, J shed 0 bases, and the junction held 10 bases outside the gene matches. CDR1 MDHEN and CDR2 SYDVKM come from the germline V gene. The CDR3 loop reads CASSRYPGTSGGSNTGELFF. In nucleotides, the CDR3 is TGTGCCAGCAGTCGATACCCCGGGACTAGCGGGGGGTCGAACACCGGGGAGCTGTTTTTT.

V and J are TRBV19 and TRBJ2-7; weak D call: TRBD1 (6 bases). V was pared by 8 bases and J by 7 bases, with 21 bases between. The CDR3 spans 14 residues. Germline CDR1 reads LNHDA; CDR2 reads SQIVND (reference sequence). CDR3 DNA sequence: TGTGCCAGTGAACCCCCGGGACAACCGGGGGAGCAGTACTTC. It translates to CASEPPGQPGEQYF.

This clonotype turned up a few times. The chain employs TRBV29-1 and TRBJ1-1; D unresolved. The CDR3 length is 14 residues. The germline CDR1 and CDR2 sequences are SQVTM and ANQGSEA. V gave up 5 bases and J gave up 1 base, with 14 bases separating them. This CDR3 is CSVKGWTGNTEAFF. The CDR3 nucleotides read TGCAGCGTTAAGGGTTGGACTGGGAACACTGAAGCTTTCTTT.

The sample holds many counts of this clonotype. The chain recombines TRBV7-2 with TRBJ1-1, with D hard to call. Trimming pared 4 bases from V and 1 base from J, leaving 16 bases between. The CDR3 loop spans 16 amino acids. From germline, CDR1 is SGHTA and CDR2 FQGNSA. CDR3 DNA sequence: TGTGCCAGCAGCTCCCCCAACTGGGTGGGGAACACTGAAGCTTTCTTT. This sequence encodes CASSSPNWVGNTEAFF.

This clonotype showed up just a few times. This chain connects TRBV7-2 to TRBJ2-5; 9 positions match TRBD1. V lost 8 bases, J lost 7 bases, and 5 bases stayed unmatched. The CDR3 covers 12 residues. Germline lookup yields CDR1 SGHTA and CDR2 FQGNSA. CDR3 DNA: TGTGCCAGCCGGACAGGGGCCGGGACCCAGTACTTC. Translated: CASRTGAGTQYF.